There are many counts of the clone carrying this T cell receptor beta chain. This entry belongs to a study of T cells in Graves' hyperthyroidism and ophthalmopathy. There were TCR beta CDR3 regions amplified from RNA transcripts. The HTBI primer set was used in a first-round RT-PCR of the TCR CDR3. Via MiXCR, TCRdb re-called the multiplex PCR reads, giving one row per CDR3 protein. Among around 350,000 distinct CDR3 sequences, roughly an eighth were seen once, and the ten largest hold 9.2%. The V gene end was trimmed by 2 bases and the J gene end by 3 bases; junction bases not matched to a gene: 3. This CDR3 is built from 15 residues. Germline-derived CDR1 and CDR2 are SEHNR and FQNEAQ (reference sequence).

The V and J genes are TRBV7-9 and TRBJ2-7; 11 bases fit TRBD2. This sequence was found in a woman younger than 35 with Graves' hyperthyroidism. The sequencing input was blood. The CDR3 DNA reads TGTGCCAGCAGCTTAATGACTAGCGGGAACTACGAGCAGTACTTC. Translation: CASSLMTSGNYEQYF.